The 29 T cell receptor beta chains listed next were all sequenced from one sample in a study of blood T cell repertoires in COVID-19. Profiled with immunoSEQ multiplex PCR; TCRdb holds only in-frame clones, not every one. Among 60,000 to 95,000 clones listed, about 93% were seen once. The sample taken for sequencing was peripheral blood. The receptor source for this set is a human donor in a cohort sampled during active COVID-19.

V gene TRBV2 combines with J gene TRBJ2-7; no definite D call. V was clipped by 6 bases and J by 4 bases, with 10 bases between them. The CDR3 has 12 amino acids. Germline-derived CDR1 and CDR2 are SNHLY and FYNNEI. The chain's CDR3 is CASSNRAYEQYF. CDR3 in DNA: TGTGCCAGCAGCAACAGAGCTTACGAGCAGTACTTC.

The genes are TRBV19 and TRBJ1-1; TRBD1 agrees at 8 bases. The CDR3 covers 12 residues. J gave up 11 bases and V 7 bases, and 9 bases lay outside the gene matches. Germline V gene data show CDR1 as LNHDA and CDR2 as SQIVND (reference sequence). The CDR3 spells CASNRQGLSAFF. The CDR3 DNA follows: TGTGCCAGTAATCGACAGGGGCTAAGTGCTTTCTTT. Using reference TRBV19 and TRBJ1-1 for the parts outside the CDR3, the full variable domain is DGGITQSPKYLFRKEGQNVTLSCEQNLNHDAMYWYRQDPGQGLRLIYYSQIVNDFQKGDIAEGYSVSREKKESFPLTVTSAQKNPTAFYLCASNRQGLSAFFGQGTRLTVV.

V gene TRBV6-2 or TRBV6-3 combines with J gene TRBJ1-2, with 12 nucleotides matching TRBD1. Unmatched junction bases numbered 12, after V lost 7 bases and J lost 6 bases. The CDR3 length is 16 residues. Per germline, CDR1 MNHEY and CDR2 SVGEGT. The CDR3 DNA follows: TGTGCCAGCACCCCTCCCGGGACAGGGGGCGGAGATGGCTACACCTTC. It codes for CASTPPGTGGGDGYTF.

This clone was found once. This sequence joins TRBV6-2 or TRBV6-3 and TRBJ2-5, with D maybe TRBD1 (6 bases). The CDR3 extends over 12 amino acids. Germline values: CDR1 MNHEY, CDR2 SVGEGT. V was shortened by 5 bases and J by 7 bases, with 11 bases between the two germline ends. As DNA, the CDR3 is TGTGCCAGCAGTCACCGGGACACGACCCAGTACTTC. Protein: CASSHRDTTQYF.

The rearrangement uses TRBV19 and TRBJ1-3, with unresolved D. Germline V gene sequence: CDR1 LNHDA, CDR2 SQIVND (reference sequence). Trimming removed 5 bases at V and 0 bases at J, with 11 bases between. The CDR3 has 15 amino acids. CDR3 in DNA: TGTGCCAGTAGTGAGCCCTTCTACTCTGGAAACACCATATATTTT. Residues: CASSEPFYSGNTIYF.

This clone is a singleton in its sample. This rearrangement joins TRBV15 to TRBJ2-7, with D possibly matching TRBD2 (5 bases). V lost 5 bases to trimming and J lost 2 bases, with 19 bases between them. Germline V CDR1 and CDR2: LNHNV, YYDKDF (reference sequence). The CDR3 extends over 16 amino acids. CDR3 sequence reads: CATSPRRTTRPYEQYF. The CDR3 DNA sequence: TGTGCCACCAGCCCCCGGAGGACCACTAGGCCCTACGAGCAGTACTTC.

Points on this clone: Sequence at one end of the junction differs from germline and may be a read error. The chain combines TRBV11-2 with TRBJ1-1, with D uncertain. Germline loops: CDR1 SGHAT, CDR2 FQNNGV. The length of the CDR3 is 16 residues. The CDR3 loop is CASNLGRLGDRTEAFF. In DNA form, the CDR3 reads TGTGCCAGCAACTTAGGTCGTTTGGGAGATCGGACTGAAGCTTTCTTT.

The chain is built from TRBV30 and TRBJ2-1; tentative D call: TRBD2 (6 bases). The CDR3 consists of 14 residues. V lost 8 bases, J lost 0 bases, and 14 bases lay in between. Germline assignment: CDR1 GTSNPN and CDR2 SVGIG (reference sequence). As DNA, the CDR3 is TGTGCCCATGGACGGGGGTCCTCCTACAATGAGCAGTTCTTC. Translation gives CAHGRGSSYNEQFF.

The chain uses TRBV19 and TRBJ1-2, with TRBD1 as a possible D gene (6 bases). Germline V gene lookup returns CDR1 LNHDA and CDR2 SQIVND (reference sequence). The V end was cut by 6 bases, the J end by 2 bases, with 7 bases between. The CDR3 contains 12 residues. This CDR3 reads CASRDRNYGYTF. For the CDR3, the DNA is TGTGCCAGTAGAGACAGGAACTATGGCTACACCTTC.

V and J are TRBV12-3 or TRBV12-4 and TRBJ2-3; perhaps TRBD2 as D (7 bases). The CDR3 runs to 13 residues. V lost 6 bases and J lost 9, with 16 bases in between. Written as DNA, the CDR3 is TGTGCCAGCAGCTGGGGGGGAGACAGGACGCAGTATTTT. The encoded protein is CASSWGGDRTQYF.

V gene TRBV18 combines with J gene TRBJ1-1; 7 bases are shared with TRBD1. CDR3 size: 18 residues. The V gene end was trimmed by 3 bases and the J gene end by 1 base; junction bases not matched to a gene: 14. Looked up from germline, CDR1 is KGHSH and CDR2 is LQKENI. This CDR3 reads CASSPSLTGVFKNTEAFF. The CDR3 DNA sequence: TGTGCCAGCTCACCTAGTTTAACAGGGGTTTTTAAGAACACTGAAGCTTTCTTT.

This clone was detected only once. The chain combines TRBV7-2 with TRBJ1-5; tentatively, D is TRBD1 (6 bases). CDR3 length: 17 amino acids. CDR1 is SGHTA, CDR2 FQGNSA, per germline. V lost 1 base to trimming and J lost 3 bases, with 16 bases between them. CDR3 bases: TGTGCCAGCAGCTTAGGGGGTCGTACAGGGTCCAATCAGCCCCAGCATTTT. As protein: CASSLGGRTGSNQPQHF.

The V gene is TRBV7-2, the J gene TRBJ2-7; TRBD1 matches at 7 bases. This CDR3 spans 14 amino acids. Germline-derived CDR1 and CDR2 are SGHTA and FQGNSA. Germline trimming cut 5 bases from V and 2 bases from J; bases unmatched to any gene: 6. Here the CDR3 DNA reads TGTGCCAGCAGCGGTCGACAGGGTCCCTACGAGCAGTACTTC. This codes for CASSGRQGPYEQYF. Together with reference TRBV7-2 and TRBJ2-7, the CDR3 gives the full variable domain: GAGVSQSPSNKVTEKGKDVELRCDPISGHTALYWYRQSLGQGLEFLIYFQGNSAPDKSGLPSDRFSAERTGGSVSTLTIQRTQQEDSAVYLCASSGRQGPYEQYFGPGTRLTVT.

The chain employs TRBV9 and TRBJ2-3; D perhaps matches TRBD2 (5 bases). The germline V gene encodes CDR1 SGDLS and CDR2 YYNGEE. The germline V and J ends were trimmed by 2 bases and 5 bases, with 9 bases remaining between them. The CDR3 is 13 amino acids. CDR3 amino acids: CASSVRGGDTQYF. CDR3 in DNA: TGTGCCAGCAGCGTCAGAGGAGGAGATACGCAGTATTTT.

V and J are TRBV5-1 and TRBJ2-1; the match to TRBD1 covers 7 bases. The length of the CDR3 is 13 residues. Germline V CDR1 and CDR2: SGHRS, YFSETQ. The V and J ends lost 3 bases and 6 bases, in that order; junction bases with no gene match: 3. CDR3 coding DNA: TGCGCCAGCAGCTCGGGACAGTTCAATGAGCAGTTCTTC. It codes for CASSSGQFNEQFF. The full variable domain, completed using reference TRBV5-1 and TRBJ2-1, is KAGVTQTPRYLIKTRGQQVTLSCSPISGHRSVSWYQQTPGQGLQFLFEYFSETQRNKGNFPGRFSGRQFSNSRSEMNVSTLELGDSALYLCASSSGQFNEQFFGPGTRLTVL.

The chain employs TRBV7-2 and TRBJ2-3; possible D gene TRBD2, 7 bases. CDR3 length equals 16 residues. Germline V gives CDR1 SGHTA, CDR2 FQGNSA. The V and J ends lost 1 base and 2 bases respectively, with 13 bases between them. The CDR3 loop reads CASSLVGGGTTDTQYF. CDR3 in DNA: TGTGCCAGCAGCTTAGTAGGGGGGGGGACCACAGATACGCAGTATTTT.

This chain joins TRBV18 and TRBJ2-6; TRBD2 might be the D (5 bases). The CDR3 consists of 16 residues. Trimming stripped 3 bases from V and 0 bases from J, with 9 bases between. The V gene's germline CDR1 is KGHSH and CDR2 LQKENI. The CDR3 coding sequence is TGTGCCAGCTCACCTCCGGGGAGCTCTGGGGCCAACGTCCTGACTTTC. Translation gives CASSPPGSSGANVLTF.

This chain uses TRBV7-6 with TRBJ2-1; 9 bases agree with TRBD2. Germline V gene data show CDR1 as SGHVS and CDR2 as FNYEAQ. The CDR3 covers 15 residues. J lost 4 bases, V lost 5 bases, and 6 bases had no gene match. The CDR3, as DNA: TGTGCCAGCAGCAAGAGCGGGGGGATTTACAATGAGCAGTTCTTC. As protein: CASSKSGGIYNEQFF.

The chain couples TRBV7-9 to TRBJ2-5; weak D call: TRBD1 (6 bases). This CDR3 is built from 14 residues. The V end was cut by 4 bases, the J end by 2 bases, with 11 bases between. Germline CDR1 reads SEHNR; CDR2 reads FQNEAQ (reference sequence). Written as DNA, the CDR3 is TGTGCCAGCAGCTCACAGGGTACGCAAGAGACCCAGTACTTC. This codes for CASSSQGTQETQYF.

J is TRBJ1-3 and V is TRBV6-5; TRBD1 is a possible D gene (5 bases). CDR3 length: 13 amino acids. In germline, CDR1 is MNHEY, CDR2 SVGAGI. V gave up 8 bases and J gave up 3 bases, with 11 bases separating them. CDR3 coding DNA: TGTGCCAGCGCCAGGGCAAATGGAAACACCATATATTTT. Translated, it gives CASARANGNTIYF.

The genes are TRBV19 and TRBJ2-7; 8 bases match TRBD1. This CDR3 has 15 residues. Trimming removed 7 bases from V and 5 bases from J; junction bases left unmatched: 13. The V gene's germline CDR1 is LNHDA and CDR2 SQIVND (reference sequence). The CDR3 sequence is CASTRAAQGEHEQYF. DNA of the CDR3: TGTGCCAGTACCAGAGCGGCACAGGGGGAGCACGAGCAGTACTTC.

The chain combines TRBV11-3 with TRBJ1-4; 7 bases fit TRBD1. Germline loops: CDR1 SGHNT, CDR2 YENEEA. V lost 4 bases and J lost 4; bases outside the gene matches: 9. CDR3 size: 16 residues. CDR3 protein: CASSSQTGPLNEKLFF. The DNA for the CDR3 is TGTGCCAGCAGCTCCCAGACAGGGCCTCTTAATGAAAAACTGTTTTTT.

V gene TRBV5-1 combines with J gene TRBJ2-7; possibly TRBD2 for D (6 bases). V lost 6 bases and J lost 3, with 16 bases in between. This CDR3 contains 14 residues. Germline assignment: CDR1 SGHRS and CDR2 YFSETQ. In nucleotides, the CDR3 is TGCGCCAGCACCATAGCGGATAACTACTACGAGCAGTACTTC. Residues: CASTIADNYYEQYF. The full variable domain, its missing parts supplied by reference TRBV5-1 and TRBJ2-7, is KAGVTQTPRYLIKTRGQQVTLSCSPISGHRSVSWYQQTPGQGLQFLFEYFSETQRNKGNFPGRFSGRQFSNSRSEMNVSTLELGDSALYLCASTIADNYYEQYFGPGTRLTVT.

Here the CDR3 reads CASSQGLAGSTTDTQYF. CDR3 DNA sequence: TGCGCCAGCAGCCAAGGGCTAGCGGGTTCTACCACAGATACGCAGTATTTT. This chain links TRBV4-3 with TRBJ2-3; 8 nucleotides match TRBD2. Germline V gives CDR1 LGHNA, CDR2 YSLEER. The CDR3 consists of 17 residues. With 1 base clipped from V and 2 bases from J, the junction kept 8 bases outside the gene matches.

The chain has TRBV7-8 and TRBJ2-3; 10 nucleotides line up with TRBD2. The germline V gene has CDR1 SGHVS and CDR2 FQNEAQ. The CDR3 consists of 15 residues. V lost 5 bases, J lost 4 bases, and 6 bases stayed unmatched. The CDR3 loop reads CASSLLAGIADTQYF. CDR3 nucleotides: TGTGCCAGCAGCCTACTAGCGGGGATAGCAGATACGCAGTATTTT. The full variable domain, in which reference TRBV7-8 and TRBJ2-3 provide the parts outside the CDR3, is GAGVSQSPRYKVAKRGQDVALRCDPISGHVSLFWYQQALGQGPEFLTYFQNEAQLDKSGLPSDRFFAERPEGSVSTLKIQRTQQEDSAVYLCASSLLAGIADTQYFGPGTRLTVL.

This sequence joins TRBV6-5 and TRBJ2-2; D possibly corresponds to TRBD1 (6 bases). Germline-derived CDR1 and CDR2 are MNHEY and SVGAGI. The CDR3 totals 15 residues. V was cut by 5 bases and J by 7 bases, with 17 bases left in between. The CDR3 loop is CASSPPAGVDGELFF. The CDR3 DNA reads TGTGCCAGCAGTCCCCCAGCAGGGGTAGACGGGGAGCTGTTTTTT.

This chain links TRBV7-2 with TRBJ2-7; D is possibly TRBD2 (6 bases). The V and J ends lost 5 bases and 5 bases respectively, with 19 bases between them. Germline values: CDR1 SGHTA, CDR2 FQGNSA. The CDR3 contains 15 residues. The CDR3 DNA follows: TGTGCCAGCAGCCCCCCCGGGACTGTTAATAACGAGCAGTACTTC. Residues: CASSPPGTVNNEQYF. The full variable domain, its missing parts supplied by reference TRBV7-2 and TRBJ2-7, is GAGVSQSPSNKVTEKGKDVELRCDPISGHTALYWYRQSLGQGLEFLIYFQGNSAPDKSGLPSDRFSAERTGGSVSTLTIQRTQQEDSAVYLCASSPPGTVNNEQYFGPGTRLTVT.

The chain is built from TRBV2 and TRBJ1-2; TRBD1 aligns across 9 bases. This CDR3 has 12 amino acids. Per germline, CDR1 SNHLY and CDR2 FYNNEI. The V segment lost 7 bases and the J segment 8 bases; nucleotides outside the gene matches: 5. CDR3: CASTWDREGYTF. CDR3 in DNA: TGTGCCAGCACTTGGGACAGGGAAGGCTACACCTTC. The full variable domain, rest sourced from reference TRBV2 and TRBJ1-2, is EPEVTQTPSHQVTQMGQEVILRCVPISNHLYFYWYRQILGQKVEFLVSFYNNEISEKSEIFDDQFSVERPDGSNFTLKIRSTKLEDSAMYFCASTWDREGYTFGSGTRLTVV.

DNA of the CDR3: TGCGCCAGCAGCTTGACTAGCGGGATTAACAATGAGCAGTTCTTC. It codes for CASSLTSGINNEQFF. This chain connects TRBV5-1 to TRBJ2-1; 10 nucleotides align to TRBD2. Trimming at V came to 1 base and at J to 5 bases, leaving 3 bases not matched to a gene. The CDR3 extends over 15 amino acids. Germline assignment: CDR1 SGHRS and CDR2 YFSETQ.